A single sample is the source of the 17 T cell receptor beta chains below, sequenced in a study of blood T cell repertoires in COVID-19. Clones were read by immunoSEQ multiplex PCR, and TCRdb kept only the in-frame ones, dropping some. The table shows around 42,000 clones, with roughly 90% occurring only once. Source material: peripheral blood. Receptors were obtained from a man in his fifties or sixties with active COVID-19.

The rearrangement joins TRBV6-5 to TRBJ1-6, with 7 positions matching TRBD1. With 5 bases clipped from V and 9 bases from J, the junction kept 4 bases outside the gene matches. The germline gives CDR1 MNHEY, CDR2 SVGAGI. The CDR3 consists of 13 residues. The chain's CDR3 is CASSRDRVSPLHF. CDR3 nucleotide sequence: TGTGCCAGCAGTCGCGACAGGGTTTCACCCCTCCACTTT.

This clone was seen only once. The genes are TRBV18 and TRBJ2-3; 9 bases map to TRBD2. The V segment lost 5 bases and the J segment 1 base; nucleotides outside the gene matches: 4. From germline, CDR1 is KGHSH and CDR2 LQKENI. The CDR3 spans 15 residues. The CDR3 loop is CASSAIAGGTDTQYF. The CDR3 DNA is TGTGCCAGCTCAGCTATAGCGGGGGGCACAGATACGCAGTATTTT.

The chain combines TRBV25-1 with TRBJ2-5; a weak D match, TRBD2 (6 bases). Germline V lookup: CDR1 MGHDK, CDR2 SYGVNS. With 4 bases removed from V and 4 bases from J, the gap between germline ends came to 13 bases. CDR3 size: 14 residues. This chain's CDR3 is CASSGVWGGETQYF. The DNA for the CDR3 is TGTGCCAGCAGTGGGGTTTGGGGAGGAGAGACCCAGTACTTC. Full variable domain (missing parts from reference TRBV25-1 and TRBJ2-5): EADIYQTPRYLVIGTGKKITLECSQTMGHDKMYWYQQDPGMELHLIHYSYGVNSTEKGDLSSESTVSRIRTEHFPLTLESARPSHTSQYLCASSGVWGGETQYFGPGTRLLVL.

The gene calls are TRBV3-1 (or the pseudogene TRBV3-2) and TRBJ1-2, with D unclear. Germline assignment: CDR1 LGHDT and CDR2 YNNKEL (reference sequence). V was cut by 4 bases and J by 5 bases, with 14 bases left in between. The CDR3 extends over 14 amino acids. The CDR3 DNA reads TGTGCCAGCAGCCCGGGAAGGGCGGGGTATGGCTACACCTTC. Translation: CASSPGRAGYGYTF.

The chain links TRBV13 to TRBJ2-7, with D hard to call. V was pared by 1 base and J by 6 bases, with 4 bases between. Germline assignment: CDR1 PRHDT and CDR2 FYEKMQ (reference sequence). This CDR3 contains 11 residues. CDR3 nucleotides: TGTGCCAGCAGCTTAGCGTTCGAGCAGTACTTC. Encoded protein: CASSLAFEQYF. The complete variable domain, with remaining parts taken from reference TRBV13 and TRBJ2-7, reads AAGVIQSPRHLIKEKRETATLKCYPIPRHDTVYWYQQGPGQDPQFLISFYEKMQSDKGSIPDRFSAQQFSDYHSELNMSSLELGDSALYFCASSLAFEQYFGPGTRLTVT.

This CDR3 reads CASSVGNTIYF. DNA for the CDR3: TGTGCCAGCAGCGTGGGAAACACCATATATTTT. The rearrangement joins TRBV6-5 to TRBJ1-3, with D unclear. The CDR3 loop spans 11 amino acids. V lost 6 bases and J 4 bases, leaving 4 bases between the germline ends. The germline gives CDR1 MNHEY, CDR2 SVGAGI.

The V gene is TRBV6-5, the J gene TRBJ2-1; 9 nucleotides match TRBD1. This CDR3 spans 14 amino acids. CDR1 MNHEY and CDR2 SVGAGI come from the germline V gene. The V gene end was trimmed by 5 bases and the J gene end by 6 bases; junction bases not matched to a gene: 5. CDR3 in amino acids: CASSNRGLFNEQFF. CDR3 in DNA: TGTGCCAGCAGTAACAGGGGGCTTTTCAATGAGCAGTTCTTC.

J is TRBJ2-7 and V is TRBV2; 7 positions match TRBD1. The germline CDR1 and CDR2 sequences are SNHLY and FYNNEI. The V gene end was trimmed by 3 bases and the J gene end by 11 bases; junction bases not matched to a gene: 13. This CDR3 has 14 residues. The CDR3, as DNA: TGTGCCAGCAGTGATTCATCCCCCCGAGACAGGGAGTACTTC. It codes for CASSDSSPRDREYF. Drawing the rest from reference TRBV2 and TRBJ2-7, the complete variable domain is EPEVTQTPSHQVTQMGQEVILRCVPISNHLYFYWYRQILGQKVEFLVSFYNNEISEKSEIFDDQFSVERPDGSNFTLKIRSTKLEDSAMYFCASSDSSPRDREYFGPGTRLTVT.

The gene calls are TRBV11-2 and TRBJ2-2; 7 bases align to TRBD1. CDR1 and CDR2 (germline): SGHAT, FQNNGV. The J segment lost 7 bases and the V segment lost 5 bases, leaving 10 bases of the junction unmatched. This CDR3 region has 15 residues. The CDR3 spells CASSPGTAKSGELFF. The CDR3 nucleotides are TGTGCCAGCAGCCCCGGGACAGCCAAGAGCGGGGAGCTGTTTTTT.

The CDR3 here is CASSPSPGQETGQPQHF. The CDR3 DNA is TGTGCCAGTAGTCCTTCCCCCGGACAGGAGACGGGGCAGCCCCAGCATTTT. The chain links TRBV19 to TRBJ1-5, with 7 positions matching TRBD1. Looked up from germline, CDR1 is LNHDA and CDR2 is SQIVND (reference sequence). The trim removed 5 bases at V and 7 bases at J, leaving 17 bases unmatched. The CDR3 contains 17 residues.

The chain links TRBV9 to TRBJ2-7, with 8 bases that match TRBD1. J was trimmed by 2 bases and V by 3 bases; bases with no gene match: 10. Germline loops: CDR1 SGDLS, CDR2 YYNGEE. The CDR3 contains 16 residues. Written as DNA, the CDR3 is TGTGCCAGCAGCGGGGGGCGGGGACAGGAAACCTACGAGCAGTACTTC. This sequence encodes CASSGGRGQETYEQYF.

This chain connects TRBV9 to TRBJ2-5; 11 bases line up with TRBD2. In germline, CDR1 is SGDLS, CDR2 YYNGEE. Trimming took 3 bases from V and 4 from J; bases not matched to a gene: 14. This CDR3 spans 18 amino acids. The CDR3 DNA reads TGTGCCAGCAGCGATTCCGGGATAGCGGGGGGGCGAGGAGAGACCCAGTACTTC. Its translation: CASSDSGIAGGRGETQYF.

The chain uses TRBV15 and TRBJ1-6; D gene uncertain. The CDR3 consists of 14 residues. The ends were cut back, 6 bases at V and 5 bases at J, with 11 bases in the middle. Germline V CDR1 and CDR2: LNHNV, YYDKDF (reference sequence). CDR3 DNA sequence: TGTGCCACCAGTCAGGAAACAGATAATTCACCCCTCCACTTT. It specifies CATSQETDNSPLHF.

V usage is TRBV30 and J usage is TRBJ1-2, with TRBD1 matching 8 bases. After removal of 3 bases from V and 7 bases from J, the junction contained 7 bases not matched to a gene. The CDR3 is 13 residues long. Germline CDR1 is GTSNPN and CDR2 is SVGIG (reference sequence). CDR3 nucleotides: TGTGCCTGGAGCTTGGACAGGGCCGGTGGCTACACCTTC. Protein sequence: CAWSLDRAGGYTF. Complete variable domain (other parts from reference TRBV30 and TRBJ1-2): SQTIHQWPATLVQPVGSPLSLECTVEGTSNPNLYWYRQAAGRGLQLLFYSVGIGQISSEVPQNLSASRPQDRQFILSSKKLLLSDSGFYLCAWSLDRAGGYTFGSGTRLTVV.

The gene calls are TRBV5-1 and TRBJ2-1; TRBD2 aligns across 14 bases. CDR3 size: 21 residues. Trimming at V came to 4 bases and at J to 4 bases, leaving 19 bases not matched to a gene. The germline gives CDR1 SGHRS, CDR2 YFSETQ. Written as DNA, the CDR3 is TGCGCCAGCAGCACGCTACCGGGACTAGCGGGGGATCCCTTAATTTACAATGAGCAGTTCTTC. Translation gives CASSTLPGLAGDPLIYNEQFF.

The CDR3 protein is CASSEWDGGSGELFF. CDR3 nucleotides: TGTGCCAGCAGCGAGTGGGACGGAGGGTCCGGGGAGCTGTTTTTT. The chain joins TRBV2 to TRBJ2-2, with D perhaps TRBD2 (6 bases). Trimming shortened V by 6 bases and J by 6 bases, and 17 bases separated the two germline ends. The CDR3 spans 15 residues. From germline, CDR1 is SNHLY and CDR2 FYNNEI.

This sequence joins TRBV13 and TRBJ1-2, with 9 bases aligning to TRBD1. The V and J ends lost 4 bases and 1 base, in that order; junction bases with no gene match: 4. Looked up from germline, CDR1 is PRHDT and CDR2 is FYEKMQ (reference sequence). CDR3 length: 15 amino acids. CDR3 residues: CASSSTGGINYGYTF. DNA for the CDR3: TGTGCCAGCAGCTCCACAGGGGGCATTAACTATGGCTACACCTTC.